One and the same sample provided the 17 T cell receptor beta chains below, sequenced in a study of OX40 agonist ivuxolimab in advanced cancers. Clones were sequenced by immunoSEQ multiplex PCR, and TCRdb holds only the in-frame ones, with some missing. The sample includes under 85,000 clones, about 93% of them seen just once. Sequences were derived from CD4+ or CD8+ T cells sorted from blood, sampled in a trial of the OX40 agonist ivuxolimab. These TCRs come from an adult with an advanced solid tumor such as melanoma, head and neck, liver or kidney cancer.

The chain has TRBV27 and TRBJ2-3; 7 positions match TRBD1. This CDR3 has 16 residues. Germline V gives CDR1 MNHEY, CDR2 SMNVEV (reference sequence). The J segment lost 2 bases and the V segment lost 3 bases, leaving 8 bases of the junction unmatched. The CDR3 DNA is TGTGCCAGCAGTTTCCTGACAGGGATCCTCACAGATACGCAGTATTTT. The encoded protein is CASSFLTGILTDTQYF.

The chain recombines TRBV5-1 with TRBJ2-7, with TRBD2 matching 8 bases. Germline V lookup: CDR1 SGHRS, CDR2 YFSETQ. There are 14 residues in the CDR3. After removal of 3 bases from V and 3 bases from J, the junction contained 5 bases not matched to a gene. CDR3 sequence: CASSSRGGNYEQYF. For the CDR3, the DNA is TGCGCCAGCAGCTCTCGCGGGGGGAACTACGAGCAGTACTTC.

In DNA, the CDR3 is TGTGCCAGTAGTATAGCACGGGGGACTGAAGCTTTCTTT. Amino acid sequence: CASSIARGTEAFF. The chain recombines TRBV19 with TRBJ1-1, with a possible D match to TRBD1 (5 bases). This CDR3 has 13 residues. Germline V lookup: CDR1 LNHDA, CDR2 SQIVND (reference sequence). V was cut by 1 base and J by 5 bases, with 8 bases left in between.

With respect to this clone: Distinct nucleotide sequences in the sample also encode this CDR3. The chain combines TRBV13 with TRBJ2-7, with a possible D match to TRBD1 (5 bases). V shed 1 base and J shed 0 bases, with 7 bases lying between them. The germline V gene has CDR1 PRHDT and CDR2 FYEKMQ (reference sequence). This CDR3 is 14 amino acids long. The CDR3 here is CASSLARGSYEQYF. CDR3 coding DNA: TGTGCCAGCAGCTTAGCAAGGGGCTCCTACGAGCAGTACTTC.

Here the CDR3 DNA reads TGTGCCAGCAGTATGTTAGGGGGCAAGTCCTACAATGAGCAGTTCTTC. Translating it yields CASSMLGGKSYNEQFF. This rearrangement joins TRBV27 to TRBJ2-1; TRBD1 aligns across 7 bases. The V gene end was trimmed by 5 bases and the J gene end by 1 base; junction bases not matched to a gene: 8. The germline V gene encodes CDR1 MNHEY and CDR2 SMNVEV (reference sequence). The length of the CDR3 is 16 residues.

This chain joins TRBV29-1 and TRBJ2-7; possible D gene TRBD2, 6 bases. The length of the CDR3 is 14 residues. Germline V gene lookup returns CDR1 SQVTM and CDR2 ANQGSEA. V gave up 2 bases and J gave up 4 bases, with 15 bases separating them. The CDR3 DNA reads as TGCAGCGTTGAAATAACCGGGACTGAATACGAGCAGTACTTC. Encoded protein: CSVEITGTEYEQYF.

The chain is built from TRBV30 and TRBJ2-7; D gene uncertain. CDR3 size: 13 residues. Trimming took 1 base from V and 2 from J, leaving 9 bases between them. Germline V gene sequence: CDR1 GTSNPN, CDR2 SVGIG (reference sequence). Here the CDR3 reads CAWSGRNTYEQYF. CDR3 bases: TGTGCCTGGAGTGGCAGGAATACCTACGAGCAGTACTTC.

The J gene is TRBJ1-2, the V gene TRBV27; TRBD1 aligns across 9 bases. The CDR3 length is 14 residues. The ends lost 5 bases at V and 3 bases at J; junction bases unmatched: 4. Germline-derived CDR1 and CDR2 are MNHEY and SMNVEV (reference sequence). In nucleotides, the CDR3 is TGTGCCAGCAGTACAGGGGGCTACGACTATGGCTACACCTTC. Protein product: CASSTGGYDYGYTF.

The rearrangement links TRBV6-5 to TRBJ2-7, with TRBD1 matching 7 bases. V was pared by 3 bases and J by 5 bases, with 4 bases of the junction left unmatched. The CDR3 spans 13 residues. Germline CDR1 and CDR2: MNHEY and SVGAGI. CDR3 sequence: CASSYTGVNEQYF. Here the CDR3 DNA reads TGTGCCAGCAGTTATACAGGGGTCAACGAGCAGTACTTC.

The rearrangement links TRBV27 to TRBJ2-7; D may be TRBD1 or TRBD2 (5 bases each). The ends were cut back, 1 base at V and 3 bases at J, with 10 bases in the middle. The CDR3 has 14 amino acids. Germline CDR1 and CDR2: MNHEY and SMNVEV (reference sequence). In DNA, the CDR3 is TGTGCCAGCAGTTTATTGGGGGATTTCTACGAGCAGTACTTC. Its translation: CASSLLGDFYEQYF.

V usage is TRBV18 and J usage is TRBJ1-5, with unresolved D. The V end was cut by 3 bases, the J end by 3 bases, with 6 bases between. This CDR3 is built from 13 residues. Germline CDR1 and CDR2: KGHSH and LQKENI. The CDR3 spells CASSPGHNQPQHF. CDR3 bases: TGTGCCAGCTCACCGGGCCACAATCAGCCCCAGCATTTT.

CDR3 sequence reads: CASSGQFYGYTF. CDR3 coding DNA: TGCGCCAGCAGTGGGCAGTTCTATGGCTACACCTTC. This sequence joins TRBV10-2 and TRBJ1-2; no clear D gene. CDR3 length: 12 residues. The ends were cut back, 4 bases at V and 4 bases at J, with 7 bases in the middle. Germline CDR1 WSHSY, CDR2 SAAADI.

The chain employs TRBV27 and TRBJ1-1, with D uncertain. Per germline, CDR1 MNHEY and CDR2 SMNVEV (reference sequence). The CDR3 is made up of 13 amino acids. The V end lost 7 bases, the J end lost 0 bases, and 9 bases lay between the germline ends. CDR3 sequence (DNA): TGTGCCAGCATGGTGACCGTGAACACTGAAGCTTTCTTT. It codes for CASMVTVNTEAFF.

This clone was observed once. Additional DNA sequences in this sample encode the identical CDR3. Here the CDR3 DNA reads TGTGCCAGTAGTATAGGTAACACTGAAGCTTTCTTT. This sequence encodes CASSIGNTEAFF. This rearrangement joins TRBV19 to TRBJ1-1; no firm D call. Germline V gives CDR1 LNHDA, CDR2 SQIVND (reference sequence). The CDR3 sequence is 12 residues long. The V end was cut by 1 base, the J end by 2 bases, with 2 bases between.

The chain couples TRBV25-1 to TRBJ2-7; D is unclear. V was clipped by 2 bases and J by 3 bases, with 14 bases between them. CDR3 length equals 15 residues. CDR1 is MGHDK, CDR2 SYGVNS, per germline. The CDR3: CASSEHPLDGYEQYF. Written as DNA, the CDR3 is TGTGCCAGCAGTGAACATCCCCTTGACGGCTACGAGCAGTACTTC.

The J gene is TRBJ2-5, the V gene TRBV5-6; TRBD1 matches at 9 bases. V lost 5 bases to trimming and J lost 5 bases; unmatched junction nucleotides: 10. From germline, CDR1 is SGHDT and CDR2 YYEEEE. The CDR3 covers 15 residues. The CDR3, as DNA: TGTGCCAGCAGTTTAACAGGGGGCACCTGGGAGACCCAGTACTTC. Its translation is CASSLTGGTWETQYF.

The rearrangement links TRBV27 to TRBJ1-6, with 8 nucleotides matching TRBD1. CDR3 length equals 15 residues. The J segment lost 10 bases and the V segment lost 4 bases, leaving 9 bases of the junction unmatched. Germline V gene lookup returns CDR1 MNHEY and CDR2 SMNVEV (reference sequence). CDR3 DNA sequence: TGTGCCAGCAGTTCATCCCTCAGGGGGCTCTCACCCCTCCACTTT. This sequence encodes CASSSSLRGLSPLHF.